This entry concerns a single TCR beta chain. What it binds is not known. Assay: immunoSEQ multiplex PCR; the TCRdb copy retains only in-frame clones and omits some. The sample contains around 150,000 clones, about 90% of which appear only once. This entry is derived from a study of T cell responses to AZD1222 COVID-19 vaccine. The CDR3 has 15 amino acids. Study-wide findings and caveats: Baseline testing showed seropositivity in only six AZD1222 recipients. Per reports, nearly half of all spike-specific TCRs target regions that are unmutated in variants. Donors were chiefly white British, with a greater number of females, and clonal diversity was perhaps underestimated.

Here the sequenced sample was peripheral blood, taken 28 days after the second AZD1222 dose. The TCR was taken from an adult who received the AZD1222 COVID-19 vaccine. This chain joins TRBV21-1 and TRBJ1-2; TRBD1, the table's D call, lacks a check against the DNA. TRBV21-1 is a pseudogene. CDR3 residues: CASGYHWTGDYGYTF. The CDR3 nucleotides are TGTGCCAGCGGATACCATTGGACAGGAGACTATGGCTACACCTTC.